This T cell receptor (beta chain) was documented in a study of CD8+ T cells in alopecia areata. Study information: Treated patients were given oral tofacitinib, which was dosed at 5 to 10 mg twice daily. Tofacitinib administration persisted for 6 to 18 months, succeeded by 6 months off drug.

Collection of lesional scalp punch biopsies and peripheral blood was performed in alopecia areata patients. The CDR3 length is 14 residues. Trimming took 3 bases from V and 6 from J; bases not matched to a gene: 2. CDR1 LNHNV and CDR2 YYDKDF come from the germline V gene (reference sequence). cDNA reverse transcribed from extracted RNA served as the sequencing template. Produced via immunoSEQ multiplex PCR; TCRdb's table is partial and in-frame only. The sample includes 150,000 or so clones, under 60% of them seen just once. The sequencing used CD4+ T cells sorted from blood, collected at week 0. This receptor was taken from a human donor with alopecia areata. This chain links TRBV15 with TRBJ1-6; 7 bases align to TRBD1. CDR3 sequence: CATSSGTANSPLHF. CDR3 nucleotide sequence: TGTGCCACCAGCAGCGGGACAGCTAATTCACCCCTCCACTTT.